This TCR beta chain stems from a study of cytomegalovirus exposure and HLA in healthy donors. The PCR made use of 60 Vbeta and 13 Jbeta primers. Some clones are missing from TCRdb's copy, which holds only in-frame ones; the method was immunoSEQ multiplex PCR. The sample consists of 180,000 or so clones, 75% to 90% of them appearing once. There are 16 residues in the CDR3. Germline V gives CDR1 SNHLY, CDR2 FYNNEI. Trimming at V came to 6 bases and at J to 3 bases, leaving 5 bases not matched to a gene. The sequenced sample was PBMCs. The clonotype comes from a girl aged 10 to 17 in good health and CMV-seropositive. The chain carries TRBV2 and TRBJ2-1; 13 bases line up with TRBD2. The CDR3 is CASSETSGRSYNEQFF. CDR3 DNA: TGTGCCAGCAGCGAGACTAGCGGGAGGAGCTACAATGAGCAGTTCTTC.